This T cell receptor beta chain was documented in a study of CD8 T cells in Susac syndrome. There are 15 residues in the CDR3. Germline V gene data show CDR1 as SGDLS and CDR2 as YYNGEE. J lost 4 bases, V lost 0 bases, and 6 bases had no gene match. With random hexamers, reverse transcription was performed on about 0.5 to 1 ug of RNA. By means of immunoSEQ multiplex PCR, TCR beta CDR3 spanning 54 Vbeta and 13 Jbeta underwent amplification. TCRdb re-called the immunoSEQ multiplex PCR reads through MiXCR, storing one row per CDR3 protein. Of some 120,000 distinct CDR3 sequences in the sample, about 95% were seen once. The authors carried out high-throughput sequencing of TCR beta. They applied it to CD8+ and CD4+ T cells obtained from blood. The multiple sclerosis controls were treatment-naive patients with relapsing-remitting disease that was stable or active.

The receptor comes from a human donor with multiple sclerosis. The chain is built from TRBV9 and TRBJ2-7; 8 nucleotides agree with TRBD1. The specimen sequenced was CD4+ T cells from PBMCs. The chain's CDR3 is CASSVAGGSPYEQYF. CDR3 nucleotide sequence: TGTGCCAGCAGCGTAGCAGGGGGCTCTCCGTACGAGCAGTACTTC. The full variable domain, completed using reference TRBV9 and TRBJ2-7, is DSGVTQTPKHLITATGQRVTLRCSPRSGDLSVYWYQQSLDQGLQFLIQYYNGEERAKGNILERFSAQQFPDLHSELNLSSLELGDSALYFCASSVAGGSPYEQYFGPGTRLTVT.